The 10 T cell receptor beta chains presented below share a single source sample, sequenced in a study of cytotoxic CD8 clonotypes in ibrutinib-treated CLL. Using immunoSEQ multiplex PCR, the repertoire was profiled, and TCRdb retains in-frame clones only, with some absent. The sample has a few hundred thousand clones; around 66% are singletons. This material consisted of PBMCs, taken after 36 months of ibrutinib treatment. These receptors all come from a human donor with chronic lymphocytic leukemia.

The chain couples TRBV5-1 to TRBJ2-7; 8 bases fit TRBD2. J was trimmed by 0 bases and V by 3 bases; bases with no gene match: 8. CDR1 and CDR2 (germline): SGHRS, YFSETQ. The CDR3 is made up of 16 amino acids. The CDR3 region has the DNA TGCGCCAGCAGCTCCACAAGCGGGGGCCGCTCCTACGAGCAGTACTTC. This sequence encodes CASSSTSGGRSYEQYF.

About this clone itself: Relative to the germline gene, one junction end is altered; a read error may explain this. The chain is built from TRBV20-1 and TRBJ1-2; TRBD1 is a possible D gene (5 bases). CDR3 size: 8 residues. CDR1 is DFQATT, CDR2 SNEGSKA, per germline (reference sequence). This CDR3 reads CSASGLIF. The CDR3 DNA reads as TGCAGTGCTTCGGGACTGATCTTC.

The chain recombines TRBV18 with TRBJ2-3; tentatively, D is TRBD1 or TRBD2 (6 bases each). V lost 1 base, J lost 2 bases, and 19 bases lay in between. The CDR3 runs to 18 residues. CDR1 KGHSH and CDR2 LQKENI come from the germline V gene. The CDR3 nucleotides read TGTGCCAGCTCACCACTCGGAACGGTCCGGGGGCCCACAGATACGCAGTATTTT. It is translated as CASSPLGTVRGPTDTQYF. The full variable domain, in which reference TRBV18 and TRBJ2-3 provide the parts outside the CDR3, is NAGVMQNPRHLVRRRGQEARLRCSPMKGHSHVYWYRQLPEEGLKFMVYLQKENIIDESGMPKERFSAEFPKEGPSILRIQQVVRGDSAAYFCASSPLGTVRGPTDTQYFGPGTRLTVL.

J is TRBJ1-1 and V is TRBV5-1; D might be TRBD1 (5 bases). From germline, CDR1 is SGHRS and CDR2 YFSETQ. Trimming removed 0 bases at V and 2 bases at J, with 11 bases between. The CDR3 consists of 15 residues. The CDR3 nucleotides read TGCGCCAGCAGCTTGGAGGGGTGGAGAAACACTGAAGCTTTCTTT. This gives the protein CASSLEGWRNTEAFF.

The chain employs TRBV5-1 and TRBJ2-7; a possible D gene is TRBD2 (5 bases). The CDR3 spans 13 residues. The germline V gene has CDR1 SGHRS and CDR2 YFSETQ. Trimming stripped 0 bases from V and 7 bases from J, with 11 bases between. The CDR3 spells CASSLVGEREQYF. The DNA of the CDR3 is TGCGCCAGCAGCTTGGTGGGAGAGAGGGAGCAGTACTTC.

The chain uses TRBV5-1 and TRBJ2-7; 8 positions agree with TRBD1. Trimming at V came to 4 bases and at J to 3 bases, leaving 15 bases not matched to a gene. Germline V gene lookup returns CDR1 SGHRS and CDR2 YFSETQ. This CDR3 has 17 amino acids. The DNA for the CDR3 is TGCGCCAGCAGCCGCAATCCAACCGACAGGGGAGTCTACGAGCAGTACTTC. Protein sequence: CASSRNPTDRGVYEQYF.

The genes are TRBV29-1 and TRBJ2-1; 10 bases are shared with TRBD2. Germline V gene lookup returns CDR1 SQVTM and CDR2 ANQGSEA. The CDR3 contains 14 residues. With 6 bases clipped from V and 8 bases from J, the junction kept 10 bases outside the gene matches. As DNA, the CDR3 is TGCAGCGTAGATAGCGGGAGGAGGAGCGATGAGCAGTTCTTC. Protein product: CSVDSGRRSDEQFF.

V and J are TRBV5-6 and TRBJ2-2, with D perhaps TRBD2 (6 bases). Germline lookup yields CDR1 SGHDT and CDR2 YYEEEE. Trimming pared 4 bases from V and 4 bases from J, leaving 14 bases between. The CDR3 spans 15 residues. The CDR3 region has the DNA TGTGCCAGCAGCCGGGGGACTCCGCTCACCGGGGAGCTGTTTTTT. The encoded protein is CASSRGTPLTGELFF.

The table lists this clone with a few counts. This rearrangement joins TRBV5-6 to TRBJ2-3, with 7 bases that match TRBD2. The J segment lost 8 bases and the V segment lost 4 bases, leaving 16 bases of the junction unmatched. Germline CDR1 and CDR2: SGHDT and YYEEEE. The CDR3 contains 16 residues. This CDR3 is CASSARTLATGGTQYF. The CDR3, as DNA: TGTGCCAGCAGCGCCCGCACACTAGCTACGGGGGGTACGCAGTATTTT.

The chain has TRBV7-9 and TRBJ2-2; perhaps TRBD2 as D (6 bases). Trimming left V 7 bases short and J 7 bases short, with 10 bases between. In germline, CDR1 is SEHNR, CDR2 FQNEAQ (reference sequence). The CDR3 contains 12 residues. CDR3 protein: CASTDGGGELFF. In DNA form, the CDR3 reads TGTGCCAGCACCGACGGGGGCGGGGAGCTGTTTTTT.